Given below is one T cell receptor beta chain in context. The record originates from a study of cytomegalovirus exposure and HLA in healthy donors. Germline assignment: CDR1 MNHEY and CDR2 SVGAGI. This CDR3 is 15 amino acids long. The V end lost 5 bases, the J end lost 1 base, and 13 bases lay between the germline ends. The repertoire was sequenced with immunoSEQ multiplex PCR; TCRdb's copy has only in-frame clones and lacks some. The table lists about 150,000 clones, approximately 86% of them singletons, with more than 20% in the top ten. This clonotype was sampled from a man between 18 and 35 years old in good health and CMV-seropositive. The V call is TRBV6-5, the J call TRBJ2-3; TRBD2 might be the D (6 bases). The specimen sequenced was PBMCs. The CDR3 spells CASSVREIGTDTQYF. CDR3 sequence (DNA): TGTGCCAGCAGTGTCCGGGAGATCGGCACAGATACGCAGTATTTT.